This TCR beta chain comes out of a study of spatial heterogeneity in lung cancer. Overall study: The average appearance count of each unique TCR and UMI combination in raw reads was more than 9.5. The study, taken as a whole, reports: Blood contained ubiquitous expanded tumor TCRs more at resection than at follow-up.

Time point in this sample: sample taken at primary tumor resection. The donor group consisted of some 70 patients who had untreated, early-stage non-small cell lung cancer. Unsorted whole RNA samples from tumor, nontumor lung or frozen PBMC were sequenced. This clonotype was detected a few times. Its specificity is unknown. TCRdb re-called the 5' RACE reads with MiXCR, one entry per CDR3 protein. The table records about 38,000 distinct CDR3 sequences, roughly 4.9% of them present only once. The CDR3 has 14 amino acids. V gave up 5 bases and J gave up 1 base, with 9 bases separating them. Looked up from germline, CDR1 is SNHLY and CDR2 is FYNNEI.

The clonotype comes from a female donor with early-stage non-small cell lung cancer. The sample was PBMCs, taken at surgery. The chain uses TRBV2 and TRBJ1-5; perhaps TRBD1 as D (5 bases). CDR3 nucleotides: TGTGCCAGCAGTCGACAGACAAGCAATCAGCCCCAGCATTTT. Translating gives CASSRQTSNQPQHF.